This T cell receptor beta chain is from a study of identical twins. This CDR3 is built from 14 residues. V lost 2 bases to trimming and J lost 1 base, with 8 bases between them. This clonotype appeared many times. TCRdb re-analysed the 5' RACE reads in MiXCR, keeping a single row per CDR3 protein. The sample carries under 900,000 distinct CDR3 sequences, roughly 20% recorded once. The sample was also linked to a second study, of T cells expressing NK-cell markers.

J is TRBJ1-2 and V is TRBV12-3 or TRBV12-4; unclear D gene. Sequencing input: PBMCs. This TCR was recovered from a young woman in good health. The CDR3 spells CASSLPWNNYGYTF. DNA of the CDR3: TGTGCCAGCAGTTTACCCTGGAATAACTATGGCTACACCTTC.